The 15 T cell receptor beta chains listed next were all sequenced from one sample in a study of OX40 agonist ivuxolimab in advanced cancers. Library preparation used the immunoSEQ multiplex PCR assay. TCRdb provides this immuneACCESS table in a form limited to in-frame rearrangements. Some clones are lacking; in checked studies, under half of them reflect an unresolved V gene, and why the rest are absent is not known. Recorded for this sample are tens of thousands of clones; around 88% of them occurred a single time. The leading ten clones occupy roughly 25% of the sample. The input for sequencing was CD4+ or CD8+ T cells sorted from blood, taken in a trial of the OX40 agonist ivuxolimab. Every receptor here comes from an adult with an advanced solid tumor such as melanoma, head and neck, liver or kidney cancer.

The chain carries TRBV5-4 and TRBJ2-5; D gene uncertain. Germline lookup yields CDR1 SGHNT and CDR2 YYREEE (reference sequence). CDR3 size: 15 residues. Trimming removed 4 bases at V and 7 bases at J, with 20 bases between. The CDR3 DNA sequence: TGTGCCAGCAGCGACCTTGGTTTTGGTGGTGGGACCCAGTACTTC. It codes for CASSDLGFGGGTQYF.

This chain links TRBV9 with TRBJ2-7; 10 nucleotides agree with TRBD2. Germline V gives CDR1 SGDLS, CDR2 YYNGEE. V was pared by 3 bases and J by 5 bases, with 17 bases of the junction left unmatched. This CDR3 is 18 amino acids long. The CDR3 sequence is CASSAHPRSGRAFDEQYF. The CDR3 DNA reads TGTGCCAGCAGCGCCCACCCCCGAAGCGGGAGGGCCTTCGACGAGCAGTACTTC.

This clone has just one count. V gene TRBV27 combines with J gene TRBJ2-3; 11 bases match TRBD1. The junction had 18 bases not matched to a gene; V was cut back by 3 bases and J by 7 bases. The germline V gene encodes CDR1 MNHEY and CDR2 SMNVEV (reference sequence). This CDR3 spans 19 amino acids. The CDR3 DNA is TGTGCCAGCAGTTTCCTCAACCCCCGGGGGGACAGGGGGTTCCATACGCAGTATTTT. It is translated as CASSFLNPRGDRGFHTQYF.

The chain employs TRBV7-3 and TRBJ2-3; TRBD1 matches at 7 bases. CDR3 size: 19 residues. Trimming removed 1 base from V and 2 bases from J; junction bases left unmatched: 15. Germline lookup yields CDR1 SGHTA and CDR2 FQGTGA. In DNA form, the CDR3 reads TGTGCCAGCAGCTTAATGGGGGCCCCCCGGGACAGACCCACAGATACGCAGTATTTT. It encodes CASSLMGAPRDRPTDTQYF. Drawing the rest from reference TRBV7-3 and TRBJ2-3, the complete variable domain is GAGVSQTPSNKVTEKGKYVELRCDPISGHTALYWYRQSLGQGPEFLIYFQGTGAADDSGLPNDRFFAVRPEGSVSTLKIQRTERGDSAVYLCASSLMGAPRDRPTDTQYFGPGTRLTVL.

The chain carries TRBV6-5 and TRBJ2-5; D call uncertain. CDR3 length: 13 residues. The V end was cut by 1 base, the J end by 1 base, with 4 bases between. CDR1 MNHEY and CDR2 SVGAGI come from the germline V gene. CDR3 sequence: CASSYYSQETQYF. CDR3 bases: TGTGCCAGCAGTTACTACAGCCAAGAGACCCAGTACTTC.

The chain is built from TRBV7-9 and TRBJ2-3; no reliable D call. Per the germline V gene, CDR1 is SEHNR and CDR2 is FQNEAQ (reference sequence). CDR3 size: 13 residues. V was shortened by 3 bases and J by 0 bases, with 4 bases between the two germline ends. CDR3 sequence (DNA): TGTGCCAGCAGCTTCGGTAGCACAGATACGCAGTATTTT. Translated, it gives CASSFGSTDTQYF. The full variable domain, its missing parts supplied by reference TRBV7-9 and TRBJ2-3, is DTGVSQNPRHKITKRGQNVTFRCDPISEHNRLYWYRQTLGQGPEFLTYFQNEAQLEKSRLLSDRFSAERPKGSFSTLEIQRTEQGDSAMYLCASSFGSTDTQYFGPGTRLTVL.

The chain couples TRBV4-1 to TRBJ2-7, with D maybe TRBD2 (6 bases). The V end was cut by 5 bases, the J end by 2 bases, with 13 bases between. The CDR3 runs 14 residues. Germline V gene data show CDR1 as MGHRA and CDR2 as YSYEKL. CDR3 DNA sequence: TGCGCCAGCAGCACCAAGACTAGTACCTACGAGCAGTACTTC. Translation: CASSTKTSTYEQYF.

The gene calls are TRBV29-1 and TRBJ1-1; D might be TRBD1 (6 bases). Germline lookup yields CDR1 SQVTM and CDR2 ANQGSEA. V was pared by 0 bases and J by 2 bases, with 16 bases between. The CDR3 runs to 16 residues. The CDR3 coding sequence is TGCAGCGTTGAAGAAAGGAGGGGGAAAGTTAACACTGAAGCTTTCTTT. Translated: CSVEERRGKVNTEAFF.

CDR3 region: CASRAHDVNTEAFF. The CDR3 nucleotides are TGTGCCAGCAGGGCCCACGACGTGAACACTGAAGCTTTCTTT. The chain uses TRBV9 and TRBJ1-1; D gene uncertain. The length of the CDR3 is 14 residues. Per the germline V gene, CDR1 is SGDLS and CDR2 is YYNGEE. Trimming stripped 5 bases from V and 0 bases from J, with 11 bases between.

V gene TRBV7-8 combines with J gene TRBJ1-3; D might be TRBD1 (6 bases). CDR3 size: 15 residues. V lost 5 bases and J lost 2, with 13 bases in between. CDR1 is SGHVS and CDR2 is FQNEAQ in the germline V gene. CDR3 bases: TGTGCCAGCAGCCTCCGGGACACCGCTGGAAACACCATATATTTT. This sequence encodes CASSLRDTAGNTIYF.

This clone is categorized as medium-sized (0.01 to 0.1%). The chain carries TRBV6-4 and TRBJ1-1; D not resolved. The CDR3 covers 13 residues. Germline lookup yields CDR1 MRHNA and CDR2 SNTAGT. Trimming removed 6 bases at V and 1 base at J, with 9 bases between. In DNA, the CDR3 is TGTGCCAGCAGCCCAGCCCCGAACACTGAAGCTTTCTTT. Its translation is CASSPAPNTEAFF.

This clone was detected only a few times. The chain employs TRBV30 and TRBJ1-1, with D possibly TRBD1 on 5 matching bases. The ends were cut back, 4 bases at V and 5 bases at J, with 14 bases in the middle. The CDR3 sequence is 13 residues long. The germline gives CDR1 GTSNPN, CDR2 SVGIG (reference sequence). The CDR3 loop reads CAWKGRAGTEAFF. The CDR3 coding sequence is TGTGCCTGGAAGGGGAGGGCCGGGACTGAAGCTTTCTTT.

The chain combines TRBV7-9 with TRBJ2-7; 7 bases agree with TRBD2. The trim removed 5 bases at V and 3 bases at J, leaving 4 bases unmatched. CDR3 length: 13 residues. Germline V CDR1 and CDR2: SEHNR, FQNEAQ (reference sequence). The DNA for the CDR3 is TGTGCCAGCAGCCCCTCGGGGGGCTACGAGCAGTACTTC. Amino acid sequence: CASSPSGGYEQYF.

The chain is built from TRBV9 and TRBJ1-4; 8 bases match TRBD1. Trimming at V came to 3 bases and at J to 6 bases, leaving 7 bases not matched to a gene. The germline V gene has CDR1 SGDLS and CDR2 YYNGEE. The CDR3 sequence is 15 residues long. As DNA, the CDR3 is TGTGCCAGCAGCGCTACAGGGGGAGCGGATGAAAAACTGTTTTTT. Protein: CASSATGGADEKLFF.

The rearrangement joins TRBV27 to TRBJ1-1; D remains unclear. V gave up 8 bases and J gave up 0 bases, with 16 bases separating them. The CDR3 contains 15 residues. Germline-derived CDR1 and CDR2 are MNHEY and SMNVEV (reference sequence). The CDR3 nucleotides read TGTGCCAGCTCGTGGCAGGCAGAATTGAACACTGAAGCTTTCTTT. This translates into CASSWQAELNTEAFF.